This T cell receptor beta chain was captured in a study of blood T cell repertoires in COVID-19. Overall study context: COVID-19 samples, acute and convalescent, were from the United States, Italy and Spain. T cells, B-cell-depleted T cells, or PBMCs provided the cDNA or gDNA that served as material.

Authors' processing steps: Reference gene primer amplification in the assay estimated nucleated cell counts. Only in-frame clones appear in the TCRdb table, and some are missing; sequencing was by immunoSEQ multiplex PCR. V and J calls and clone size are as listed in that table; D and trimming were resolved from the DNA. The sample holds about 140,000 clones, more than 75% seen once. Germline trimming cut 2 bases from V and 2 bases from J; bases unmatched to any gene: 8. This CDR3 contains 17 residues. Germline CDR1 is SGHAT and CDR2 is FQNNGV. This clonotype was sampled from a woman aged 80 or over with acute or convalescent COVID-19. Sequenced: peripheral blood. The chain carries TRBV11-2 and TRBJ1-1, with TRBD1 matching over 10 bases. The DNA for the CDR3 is TGTGCCAGCAGCTTAAGGCGGGGGGACAGGGGAAACACTGAAGCTTTCTTT. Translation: CASSLRRGDRGNTEAFF.